The present entry profiles one T cell receptor (beta chain) with its context. The sample originates from a study of blood T cell repertoires in COVID-19. The V and J ends lost 4 bases and 5 bases respectively, with 14 bases between them. CDR1 LGHDT and CDR2 YNNKEL come from the germline V gene (reference sequence). This CDR3 region has 14 residues. Original analysis: Scientists estimated how many nucleated cells there were by amplifying reference gene primers. Repertoires were generated with immunoSEQ multiplex PCR, while TCRdb's copy carries only in-frame clones and drops some. The DNA was the basis for D and trimming; V, J and clone size are from that table. Of under 450,000 clones in the sample, more than 75% were seen once.

The origin of this receptor is a man aged 25 to 40 who had recovered from COVID-19. This chain connects TRBV3-1 (or the pseudogene TRBV3-2) to TRBJ1-1; possible D gene TRBD1, 5 bases. The specimen sequenced was PBMCs or T cells enriched from blood (not recorded which). The CDR3 coding sequence is TGTGCCAGCAGCCGGGACTCGGGGGGGACTGAAGCTTTCTTT. This gives the protein CASSRDSGGTEAFF.